Below, 20 T cell receptor beta chains from the same sample are listed, as sequenced in a study of naive and memory T cell subsets. Both TRBC1 and TRBC2 were covered by a beta constant-region primer of two equimolar oligonucleotides. MiXCR, applied by TCRdb to the UMI-ligation and nested PCR reads, yields one record per CDR3 protein. The sample lists 65,000 to 85,000 distinct CDR3 sequences, 10% to 15% occurring once. Sequences were obtained from central memory CD4+ T cells from blood. The receptor set was obtained from a human donor in good health.

V and J are TRBV20-1 and TRBJ2-1, with 7 positions matching TRBD2. Germline trimming cut 0 bases from V and 4 bases from J; bases unmatched to any gene: 15. Germline-derived CDR1 and CDR2 are DFQATT and SNEGSKA (reference sequence). The CDR3 runs 18 residues. In DNA, the CDR3 is TGCAGTGCTAGAGATCCTAGATCCGGGGCTAGCGGATACAATGAGCAGTTCTTC. Protein: CSARDPRSGASGYNEQFF.

The V gene is TRBV6-2 or TRBV6-3, the J gene TRBJ1-2; unclear D gene. V was shortened by 0 bases and J by 6 bases, with 8 bases between the two germline ends. CDR1 MNHEY and CDR2 SVGEGT come from the germline V gene. The CDR3 has 13 amino acids. CDR3 DNA sequence: TGTGCCAGCAGTTACTCAAGGCCGGATGGCTACACCTTC. It yields the protein CASSYSRPDGYTF.

This clonotype has ten or more counts. This chain connects TRBV12-5 to TRBJ2-5, with no clear D. This CDR3 is built from 13 residues. Germline V gene sequence: CDR1 LGHNT, CDR2 FRNRAP. The V gene lost 4 bases and the J gene lost 7 bases, with 13 bases spanning the gap. The CDR3 sequence: CASGSDGPGTQYF. The CDR3 bases are TGTGCTAGTGGTTCGGACGGACCGGGGACCCAGTACTTC.

This clonotype was detected ten times or more. This chain joins TRBV27 and TRBJ2-7; 8 bases line up with TRBD1. The CDR3 consists of 16 residues. CDR1 and CDR2 (germline): MNHEY, SMNVEV (reference sequence). Losses at the gene ends were 1 base for V and 2 bases for J; bases not matched to a gene: 7. CDR3 DNA sequence: TGTGCCAGCAGTTTATACTCAGGGGGCTATACCTACGAGCAGTACTTC. This translates into CASSLYSGGYTYEQYF.

This clonotype was seen a few times. This chain links TRBV20-1 with TRBJ1-2; D is unclear. Germline assignment: CDR1 DFQATT and CDR2 SNEGSKA (reference sequence). This CDR3 contains 12 residues. The V end was cut by 1 base, the J end by 8 bases, with 11 bases between. CDR3 coding DNA: TGCAGTGCTAGAGTAACGGAGGAGGGCTACACCTTC. This translates into CSARVTEEGYTF.

This clonotype was counted a few times. The rearrangement uses TRBV20-1 and TRBJ1-1; perhaps TRBD1 as D (5 bases). This CDR3 spans 14 amino acids. Trimming removed 6 bases from V and 2 bases from J, with 16 bases in between. Germline V gene sequence: CDR1 DFQATT, CDR2 SNEGSKA (reference sequence). The CDR3 region is CSAPGGGKNTEAFF. The CDR3 DNA reads TGCAGTGCCCCCGGGGGAGGGAAAAACACTGAAGCTTTCTTT.

This sequence joins TRBV29-1 and TRBJ2-3, with D possibly being TRBD2 (5 bases). This CDR3 has 10 residues. Germline assignment: CDR1 SQVTM and CDR2 ANQGSEA. Trimming took off 2 bases at V and 9 bases at J, with 6 bases between the two ends. CDR3 amino acids: CSVERGTQYF. CDR3 bases: TGCAGCGTTGAACGGGGAACGCAGTATTTT.

This chain joins TRBV29-1 and TRBJ1-1; 11 bases match TRBD1. Trimming took 5 bases from V and 4 from J; bases not matched to a gene: 6. Germline CDR1 is SQVTM and CDR2 is ANQGSEA. This CDR3 contains 14 residues. The CDR3 nucleotides are TGCAGCGTTAAACCGGGACAGGGGGTCACTGAAGCTTTCTTT. Protein product: CSVKPGQGVTEAFF.

This clonotype was picked up many times. This rearrangement joins TRBV20-1 to TRBJ2-1; weak D call: TRBD2 (6 bases). The CDR3 runs 13 residues. V was pared by 2 bases and J by 7 bases, with 12 bases between. The V gene's germline CDR1 is DFQATT and CDR2 SNEGSKA (reference sequence). The CDR3 region has the DNA TGCAGTGCTAGAAACCTAGCGCCAAATGAGCAGTTCTTC. It yields the protein CSARNLAPNEQFF.

V usage is TRBV27 and J usage is TRBJ1-6; D not resolved. CDR3 length: 16 residues. Germline loops: CDR1 MNHEY, CDR2 SMNVEV (reference sequence). V lost 4 bases, J lost 6 bases, and 16 bases lay in between. DNA of the CDR3: TGTGCCAGCAGTTACAAGACGGGTTTCGGTAATTCACCCCTCCACTTT. It codes for CASSYKTGFGNSPLHF.

This chain links TRBV12-2 with TRBJ1-1; TRBD1 is the table's D call, not checked against the DNA. TRBV12-2 is a documented pseudogene. CDR3 length: 19 residues. CDR3 sequence: CASRRPTPKTGGGDTEAFF. DNA for the CDR3: TGTGCAAGTCGCCGCCCCACCCCGAAGACAGGTGGGGGGGACACTGAAGCTTTCTTT.

The rearrangement joins TRBV10-3 to TRBJ2-7, with 13 bases aligning to TRBD2. The germline V gene has CDR1 ENHRY and CDR2 SYGVKD. The V gene end was trimmed by 7 bases and the J gene end by 2 bases; junction bases not matched to a gene: 5. CDR3 length: 15 residues. CDR3 in DNA: TGTGCCATCACTGAAGGGACTAGCGGGACCTACGAGCAGTACTTC. Its translation is CAITEGTSGTYEQYF.

At least ten counts were recorded for this clonotype. The V call is TRBV11-2, the J call TRBJ2-1; D unresolved. Germline V CDR1 and CDR2: SGHAT, FQNNGV. The CDR3 covers 13 residues. The ends were cut back, 3 bases at V and 6 bases at J, with 9 bases in the middle. The CDR3: CASSFSPRNEQFF. In DNA form, the CDR3 reads TGTGCCAGCAGCTTTTCCCCCCGCAATGAGCAGTTCTTC. The complete variable domain, with remaining parts taken from reference TRBV11-2 and TRBJ2-1, reads EAGVAQSPRYKIIEKRQSVAFWCNPISGHATLYWYQQILGQGPKLLIQFQNNGVVDDSQLPKDRFSAERLKGVDSTLKIQPAKLEDSAVYLCASSFSPRNEQFFGPGTRLTVL.

The rearrangement links TRBV20-1 to TRBJ2-3; 8 bases agree with TRBD2. V shed 4 bases and J 2 bases; nucleotides not matched to a gene: 5. The V gene's germline CDR1 is DFQATT and CDR2 SNEGSKA (reference sequence). The CDR3 spans 14 residues. The CDR3 is CSAIAGTTTDTQYF. CDR3 coding DNA: TGCAGTGCTATAGCGGGAACCACCACAGATACGCAGTATTTT.

The table lists this clonotype with a few counts. This sequence joins TRBV6-6 and TRBJ2-3, with 9 bases aligning to TRBD1. The CDR3 extends over 14 amino acids. With V trimmed by 2 bases and J by 12 bases, 9 bases remained unmatched. In germline, CDR1 is MNHNY, CDR2 SVGAGI (reference sequence). CDR3 nucleotides: TGTGCCAGCAGTTACCCCAGCGGACAGGGGTCACAGTATTTT. Amino acids: CASSYPSGQGSQYF.

This clonotype was picked up many times. This chain uses TRBV7-2 with TRBJ2-3; TRBD2 matches at 8 bases. Germline lookup yields CDR1 SGHTA and CDR2 FQGNSA. The J segment lost 4 bases and the V segment lost 5 bases, leaving 17 bases of the junction unmatched. CDR3 length: 18 amino acids. The CDR3 DNA reads as TGTGCCAGCAGCCCAGGTGTGGGACTAGAATCCCGCGCAGATACGCAGTATTTT. It codes for CASSPGVGLESRADTQYF.

The genes are TRBV29-1 and TRBJ2-1; tentatively, D is TRBD2 (6 bases). The germline V and J ends were trimmed by 6 bases and 9 bases, with 15 bases remaining between them. The CDR3 has 12 residues. CDR1 is SQVTM and CDR2 is ANQGSEA in the germline V gene. DNA for the CDR3: TGCAGCGTGAGAGAGACTAGGGGTGAGCAGTTCTTC. Translating gives CSVRETRGEQFF.

This clonotype was detected only a few times. The V and J genes are TRBV18 and TRBJ1-4, with unresolved D. The CDR3 is 13 amino acids. V lost 2 bases and J lost 8, with 9 bases in between. Germline CDR1 reads KGHSH; CDR2 reads LQKENI. CDR3 nucleotide sequence: TGTGCCAGCTCACCAGGACCCCGCGAAAAACTGTTTTTT. Protein: CASSPGPREKLFF.

The sample holds a few counts of this clonotype. The chain couples TRBV7-2 to TRBJ2-7, with 7 bases matching TRBD1. Germline-derived CDR1 and CDR2 are SGHTA and FQGNSA. Losses at the gene ends were 4 bases for V and 2 bases for J; bases not matched to a gene: 8. This CDR3 spans 15 amino acids. The CDR3 DNA reads TGTGCCAGCAGCTACCGGGACAGCTCACCCTACGAGCAGTACTTC. Amino acids: CASSYRDSSPYEQYF.

This rearrangement joins TRBV7-3 to TRBJ2-3, with 7 bases identical to TRBD1. The CDR3 is 15 residues long. V lost 0 bases to trimming and J lost 3 bases; unmatched junction nucleotides: 3. The germline CDR1 and CDR2 sequences are SGHTA and FQGTGA. The CDR3 bases are TGTGCCAGCAGCTTAACAGGGGGCCCAACAGATACGCAGTATTTT. Amino acids: CASSLTGGPTDTQYF. Supplemented by reference TRBV7-3 and TRBJ2-3, the full variable domain reads GAGVSQTPSNKVTEKGKYVELRCDPISGHTALYWYRQSLGQGPEFLIYFQGTGAADDSGLPNDRFFAVRPEGSVSTLKIQRTERGDSAVYLCASSLTGGPTDTQYFGPGTRLTVL.